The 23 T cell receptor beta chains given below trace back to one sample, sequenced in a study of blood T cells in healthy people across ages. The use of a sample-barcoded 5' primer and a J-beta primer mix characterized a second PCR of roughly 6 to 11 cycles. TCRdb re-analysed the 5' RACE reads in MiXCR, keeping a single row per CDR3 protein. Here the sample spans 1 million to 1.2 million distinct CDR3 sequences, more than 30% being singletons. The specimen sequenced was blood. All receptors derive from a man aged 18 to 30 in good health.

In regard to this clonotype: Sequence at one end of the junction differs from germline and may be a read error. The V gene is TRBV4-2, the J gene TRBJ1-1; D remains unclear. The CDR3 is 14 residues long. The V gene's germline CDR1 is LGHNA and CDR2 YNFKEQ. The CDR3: CASNQDDLNTEAFF. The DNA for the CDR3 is TGTGCCAGCAACCAAGATGACCTAAACACTGAAGCTTTCTTT.

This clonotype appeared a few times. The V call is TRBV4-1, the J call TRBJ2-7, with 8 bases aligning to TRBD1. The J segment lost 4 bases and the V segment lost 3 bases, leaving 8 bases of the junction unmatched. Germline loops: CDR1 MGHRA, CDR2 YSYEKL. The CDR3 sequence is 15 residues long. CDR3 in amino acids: CASSQVTGETYEQYF. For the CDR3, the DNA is TGCGCCAGCAGCCAGGTGACAGGGGAAACTTACGAGCAGTACTTC.

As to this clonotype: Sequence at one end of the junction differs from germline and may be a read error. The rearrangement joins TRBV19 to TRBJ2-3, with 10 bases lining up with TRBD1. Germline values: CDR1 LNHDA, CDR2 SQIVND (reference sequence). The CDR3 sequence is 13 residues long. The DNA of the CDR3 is TGTACCAGCCGGGACAGGGGAGGAGATACGCAGTATTTT. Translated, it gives CTSRDRGGDTQYF.

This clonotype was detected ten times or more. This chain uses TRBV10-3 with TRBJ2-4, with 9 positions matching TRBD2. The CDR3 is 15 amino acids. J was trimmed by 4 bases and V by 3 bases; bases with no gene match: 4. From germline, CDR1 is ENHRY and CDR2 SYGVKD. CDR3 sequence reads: CAISDRAGGKNIQYF. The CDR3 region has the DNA TGTGCCATCAGTGATCGGGCGGGAGGGAAAAACATTCAGTACTTC.

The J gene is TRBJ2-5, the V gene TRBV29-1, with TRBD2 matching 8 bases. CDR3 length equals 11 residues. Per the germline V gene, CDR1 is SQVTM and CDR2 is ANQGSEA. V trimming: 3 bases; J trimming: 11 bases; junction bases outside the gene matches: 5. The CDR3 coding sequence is TGCAGCGTTGACGGGGGGGGTGAGCAGTACTTC. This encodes CSVDGGGEQYF.

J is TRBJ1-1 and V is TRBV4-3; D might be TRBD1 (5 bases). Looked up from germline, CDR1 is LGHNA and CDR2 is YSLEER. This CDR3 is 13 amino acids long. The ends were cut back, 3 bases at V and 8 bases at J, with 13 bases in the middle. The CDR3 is CASSQGDRQEAFF. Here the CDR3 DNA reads TGCGCCAGCAGCCAGGGAGACAGACAAGAAGCTTTCTTT.

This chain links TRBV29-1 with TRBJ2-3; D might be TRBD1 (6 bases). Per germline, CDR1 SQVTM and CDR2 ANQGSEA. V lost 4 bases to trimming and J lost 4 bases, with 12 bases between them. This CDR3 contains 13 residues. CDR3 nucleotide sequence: TGCAGCGTTGCTACAGGGTCCGCAGATACGCAGTATTTT. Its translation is CSVATGSADTQYF.

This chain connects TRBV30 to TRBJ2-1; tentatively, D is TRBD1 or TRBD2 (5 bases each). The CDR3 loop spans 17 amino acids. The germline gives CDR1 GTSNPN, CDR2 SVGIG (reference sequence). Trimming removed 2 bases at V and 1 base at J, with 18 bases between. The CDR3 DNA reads TGTGCCTGGAGTTGGGGAGAGGGGTCTTATTCCTACAATGAGCAGTTCTTC. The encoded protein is CAWSWGEGSYSYNEQFF.

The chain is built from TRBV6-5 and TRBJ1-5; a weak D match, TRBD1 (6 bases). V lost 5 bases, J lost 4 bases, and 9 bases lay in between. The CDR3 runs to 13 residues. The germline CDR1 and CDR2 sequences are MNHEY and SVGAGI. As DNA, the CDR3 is TGTGCCAGCAGTGCCAGGGGTAATCAGCCCCAGCATTTT. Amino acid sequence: CASSARGNQPQHF.

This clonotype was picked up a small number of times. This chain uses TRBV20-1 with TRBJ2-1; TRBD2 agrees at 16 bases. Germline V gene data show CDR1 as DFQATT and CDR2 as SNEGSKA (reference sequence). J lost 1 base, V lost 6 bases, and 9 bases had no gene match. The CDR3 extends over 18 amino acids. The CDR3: CSARGGLAGGPSYNEQFF. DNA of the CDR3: TGCAGTGCCCGAGGGGGACTAGCGGGGGGGCCGTCCTACAATGAGCAGTTCTTC.

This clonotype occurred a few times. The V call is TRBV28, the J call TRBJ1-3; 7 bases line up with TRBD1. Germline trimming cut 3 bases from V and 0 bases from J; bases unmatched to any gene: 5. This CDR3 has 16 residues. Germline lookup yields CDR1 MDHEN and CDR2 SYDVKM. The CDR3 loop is CASSLTAGGSGNTIYF. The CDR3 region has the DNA TGTGCCAGCAGTTTGACGGCAGGGGGCTCTGGAAACACCATATATTTT. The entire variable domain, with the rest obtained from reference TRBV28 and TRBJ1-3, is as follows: DVKVTQSSRYLVKRTGEKVFLECVQDMDHENMFWYRQDPGLGLRLIYFSYDVKMKEKGDIPEGYSVSREKKERFSLILESASTNQTSMYLCASSLTAGGSGNTIYFGEGSWLTVV.

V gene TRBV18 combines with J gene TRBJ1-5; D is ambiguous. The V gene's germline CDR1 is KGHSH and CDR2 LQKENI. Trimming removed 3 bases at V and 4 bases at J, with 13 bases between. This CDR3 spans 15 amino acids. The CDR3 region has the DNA TGTGCCAGCTCACCTTCTCCGGGTTTTAATCAGCCCCAGCATTTT. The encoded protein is CASSPSPGFNQPQHF. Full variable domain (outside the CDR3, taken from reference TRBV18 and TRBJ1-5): NAGVMQNPRHLVRRRGQEARLRCSPMKGHSHVYWYRQLPEEGLKFMVYLQKENIIDESGMPKERFSAEFPKEGPSILRIQQVVRGDSAAYFCASSPSPGFNQPQHFGDGTRLSIL.

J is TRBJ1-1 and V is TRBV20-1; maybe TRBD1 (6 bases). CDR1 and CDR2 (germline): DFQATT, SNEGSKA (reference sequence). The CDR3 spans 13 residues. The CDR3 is CSGLWDTNTEAFF. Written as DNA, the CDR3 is TGCAGCGGTCTTTGGGACACCAACACTGAAGCTTTCTTT.

CDR3 sequence: CASSEVGDYEQYF. The CDR3 nucleotides are TGTGCCAGCAGTGAAGTTGGCGACTACGAGCAGTACTTC. The chain combines TRBV6-1 with TRBJ2-5; D is unclear. The DNA end lines up better with TRBJ2-7; the J call may be wrong. The V gene's germline CDR1 is MNHNS and CDR2 SASEGT. CDR3 length equals 13 residues.

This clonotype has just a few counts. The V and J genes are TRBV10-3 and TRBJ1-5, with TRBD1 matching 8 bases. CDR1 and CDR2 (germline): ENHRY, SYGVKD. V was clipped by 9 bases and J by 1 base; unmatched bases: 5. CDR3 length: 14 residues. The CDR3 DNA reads TGTGCCATGTCGGACAGGGAGAGCAATCAGCCCCAGCATTTT. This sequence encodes CAMSDRESNQPQHF.

The CDR3 here is CASSFPSLYGYTF. Here the CDR3 DNA reads TGTGCCAGCAGCTTCCCCTCGTTATATGGCTACACCTTC. The chain uses TRBV7-9 and TRBJ1-2; no definite D call. This CDR3 has 13 residues. Germline values: CDR1 SEHNR, CDR2 FQNEAQ (reference sequence). Trimming shortened V by 3 bases and J by 5 bases, and 10 bases separated the two germline ends.

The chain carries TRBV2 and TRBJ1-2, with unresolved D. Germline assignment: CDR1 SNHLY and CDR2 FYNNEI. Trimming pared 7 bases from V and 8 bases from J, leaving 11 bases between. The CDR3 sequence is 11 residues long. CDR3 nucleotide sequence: TGTGCCAGCAATATCATGGGAGGCTACACCTTC. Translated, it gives CASNIMGGYTF.

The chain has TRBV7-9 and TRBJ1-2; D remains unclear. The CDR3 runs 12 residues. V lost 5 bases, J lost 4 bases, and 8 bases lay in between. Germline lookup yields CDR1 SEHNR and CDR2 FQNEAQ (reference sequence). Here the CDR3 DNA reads TGTGCCAGCAGCCTCCTAGCCTATGGCTACACCTTC. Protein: CASSLLAYGYTF. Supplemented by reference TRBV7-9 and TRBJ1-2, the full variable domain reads DTGVSQNPRHKITKRGQNVTFRCDPISEHNRLYWYRQTLGQGPEFLTYFQNEAQLEKSRLLSDRFSAERPKGSFSTLEIQRTEQGDSAMYLCASSLLAYGYTFGSGTRLTVV.

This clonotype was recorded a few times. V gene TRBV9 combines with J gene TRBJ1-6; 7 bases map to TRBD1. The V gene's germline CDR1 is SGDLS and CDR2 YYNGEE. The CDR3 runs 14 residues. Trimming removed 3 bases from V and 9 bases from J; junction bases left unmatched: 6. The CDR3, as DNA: TGTGCCAGCAGCGAAGCAGGGGGAGGTTCACCCCTCCACTTT. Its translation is CASSEAGGGSPLHF.

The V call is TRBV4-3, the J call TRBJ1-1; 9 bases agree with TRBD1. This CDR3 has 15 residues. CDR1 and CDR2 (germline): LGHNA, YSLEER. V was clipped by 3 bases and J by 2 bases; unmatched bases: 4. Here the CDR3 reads CASSHNRGRNTEAFF. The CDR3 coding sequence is TGCGCCAGCAGCCACAACAGGGGGCGTAACACTGAAGCTTTCTTT.

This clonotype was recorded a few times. The CDR3 spells CSARDGSEHSGEQYF. The CDR3, as DNA: TGCAGTGCTAGAGACGGAAGTGAGCACTCGGGCGAGCAGTACTTC. The chain is built from TRBV20-1 and TRBJ2-4; the D is unclear. The end of the DNA aligns better with TRBJ2-7, so the J call may be wrong. Looked up from germline, CDR1 is DFQATT and CDR2 is SNEGSKA (reference sequence). The CDR3 has 15 residues.

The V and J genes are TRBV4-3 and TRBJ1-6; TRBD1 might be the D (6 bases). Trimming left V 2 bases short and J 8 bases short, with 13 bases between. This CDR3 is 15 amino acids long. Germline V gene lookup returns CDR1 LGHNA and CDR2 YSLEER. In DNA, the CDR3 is TGCGCCAGCAGCCAACTCCAGGGGTTTGATTCACCCCTCCACTTT. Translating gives CASSQLQGFDSPLHF.

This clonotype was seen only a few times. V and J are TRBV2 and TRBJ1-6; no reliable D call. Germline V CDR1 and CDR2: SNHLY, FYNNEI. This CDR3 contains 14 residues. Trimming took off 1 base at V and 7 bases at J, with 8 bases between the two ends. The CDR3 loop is CASSEGRKNSPLHF. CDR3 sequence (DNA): TGTGCCAGCAGTGAAGGGCGGAAGAATTCACCCCTCCACTTT.